These T cell receptor beta chains were read from a single sample in a study of graft-versus-host responses after intestinal transplantation. Profiling relied on immunoSEQ multiplex PCR, and the TCRdb table lists in-frame clones only, not all of them. The table records almost 85,000 clones, 75% to 95% of them present only once. These TCRs' antigens remain unknown. The sample was unstimulated CD4+ T cells sorted from spleen or lymph node cells, taken before intestinal transplant. All receptors come from a human donor who received an intestinal transplant. Both conserved end residues are part of each CDR3. D genes are given only for firm matches. Not every row has a clone size; where given, it reads once, few, many or a size class.

V gene,J gene,D gene,clone size,CDR3 protein,CDR3 DNA
TRBV4-3,TRBJ2-2,TRBD2,NA,CASSQGSPSSGRFTGELFF,TGCGCCAGCAGCCAAGGGTCGCCGTCTAGCGGAAGGTTCACCGGGGAGCTGTTTTTT
TRBV18,TRBJ2-7,TRBD2,NA,CASSPGGDYEQYF,TGTGCCAGCTCACCAGGGGGGGATTACGAGCAGTACTTC
TRBV7-2,TRBJ1-3,TRBD1,NA,CASSWDRGNTIYF,TGTGCCAGCAGCTGGGACAGGGGGAACACCATATATTTT
TRBV19,TRBJ1-5,TRBD1,NA,CATGTVVNQPQHF,TGTGCCACTGGGACAGTCGTCAATCAGCCCCAGCATTTT
TRBV19,TRBJ1-2,NA,few,CASTPDFNYGYTF,TGTGCCAGTACCCCAGATTTTAACTATGGCTACACCTTC
TRBV18,TRBJ1-4,NA,NA,CASSHVTGATNEKLFF,TGTGCCAGCTCCCACGTAACGGGTGCAACTAATGAAAAACTGTTTTTT
TRBV9,TRBJ1-2,NA,NA,CASSVGQGTHGYTF,TGTGCCAGCAGCGTAGGCCAGGGAACCCATGGCTACACCTTC
TRBV7-9,TRBJ1-1,TRBD1,NA,CASSPRDRGQLSGEAFF,TGTGCCAGCAGTCCCCGGGACAGGGGCCAACTATCCGGTGAAGCTTTCTTT
TRBV5-1,TRBJ2-2,TRBD2,NA,CASSLALFSSGGATTGELFF,TGCGCCAGCAGCTTGGCCCTCTTCTCTAGCGGGGGGGCGACCACCGGGGAGCTGTTTTTT
TRBV27,TRBJ2-3,TRBD1,NA,CASRLRTGVGTDTQYF,TGTGCCAGCAGACTACGAACAGGGGTCGGCACAGATACGCAGTATTTT
TRBV18,TRBJ2-7,NA,NA,CASSPGQSYEQYF,TGTGCCAGCTCACCAGGACAGTCCTACGAGCAGTACTTC
TRBV7-2,TRBJ1-1,NA,NA,CASSLAGGGIMNTEAFF,TGTGCCAGCAGCTTAGCAGGGGGGGGCATCATGAACACTGAAGCTTTCTTT
TRBV5-1,TRBJ2-3,NA,NA,CATSSAGPSTDTQYF,TGCGCCACCAGCTCGGCGGGGCCCAGCACAGATACGCAGTATTTT
TRBV4-1,TRBJ2-7,TRBD2,NA,CASSQVGTSGVYEQYF,TGCGCCAGCAGCCAAGTGGGGACTAGCGGGGTCTACGAGCAGTACTTC
TRBV7-7,TRBJ2-2,NA,NA,CASSLARGTGELFF,TGTGCCAGCAGCTTAGCTCGGGGCACCGGGGAGCTGTTTTTT
TRBV14,TRBJ2-7,NA,NA,CASSQRAGLTYEQYF,TGTGCCAGCAGCCAAAGGGCAGGGTTGACCTACGAGCAGTACTTC
TRBV6-5,TRBJ1-2,NA,NA,CASGRDYGYTF,TGTGCCAGTGGCAGGGACTATGGCTACACCTTC
TRBV14,TRBJ2-1,TRBD2,NA,CASSQDPRSGGAHNEQFF,TGTGCCAGCAGCCAAGATCCCCGAAGCGGGGGGGCCCACAATGAGCAGTTCTTC
TRBV7-2,TRBJ2-1,TRBD2,NA,CASSLYGASGTILYNEQFF,TGTGCCAGCAGCCTTTATGGGGCTAGCGGGACCATCCTCTACAATGAGCAGTTCTTC
TRBV6-4,TRBJ1-1,TRBD1,NA,CASSDSGTGETEAFF,TGTGCCAGCAGTGACTCCGGGACAGGGGAAACTGAAGCTTTCTTT
TRBV18,TRBJ1-6,NA,NA,CASSPEREGGSLGGSPLHF,TGTGCCAGCTCACCAGAGAGGGAGGGGGGCTCCTTGGGGGGTTCACCCCTCCACTTT
TRBV2,TRBJ2-1,NA,NA,CASSGEQVRDEQFF,TGTGCCAGCAGTGGCGAACAGGTCCGGGATGAGCAGTTCTTC